These 19 T cell receptor beta chains were all obtained from the same sample, sequenced in a study of blood T cell repertoires in COVID-19. TCRdb's copy holds only in-frame clones and misses some; the assay was immunoSEQ multiplex PCR. Among fewer than 700,000 clones listed, about 89% were seen once. Specimen: peripheral blood. The source is a woman between 50 and 59 years old with COVID-19, enrolled during active disease.

This chain links TRBV7-9 with TRBJ1-1; D not certain. Deletions cut 4 bases from V and 2 bases from J, with 8 bases between. The length of the CDR3 is 13 residues. CDR1 and CDR2 (germline): SEHNR, FQNEAQ (reference sequence). The CDR3 protein is CASSYLYNTEAFF. CDR3 bases: TGTGCCAGCAGCTACCTCTACAACACTGAAGCTTTCTTT.

The genes are TRBV5-4 and TRBJ2-2; the match to TRBD1 covers 8 bases. J gave up 13 bases and V 4 bases, and 6 bases lay outside the gene matches. CDR1 SGHNT and CDR2 YYREEE come from the germline V gene (reference sequence). CDR3 length equals 12 residues. Written as DNA, the CDR3 is TGTGCCAGCAGCCCCTCAGGGGGCTTGCTGTTTTTT. This sequence encodes CASSPSGGLLFF.

The chain has TRBV6-5 and TRBJ2-2; D not resolved. Trimming stripped 0 bases from V and 5 bases from J, with 7 bases between. The CDR3 contains 14 residues. Per germline, CDR1 MNHEY and CDR2 SVGAGI. The CDR3 protein is CASSYSLDTGELFF. The CDR3 bases are TGTGCCAGCAGTTACTCGTTAGATACCGGGGAGCTGTTTTTT.

This sequence joins TRBV6-5 and TRBJ2-7, with TRBD2 matching 9 bases. The trim removed 0 bases at V and 0 bases at J, leaving 3 bases unmatched. The length of the CDR3 is 16 residues. CDR1 is MNHEY, CDR2 SVGAGI, per germline. The CDR3 loop reads CASSYSRLAVSYEQYF. Written as DNA, the CDR3 is TGTGCCAGCAGTTACTCGAGACTAGCGGTCTCCTACGAGCAGTACTTC.

This sequence joins TRBV5-1 and TRBJ2-5; D call uncertain. Deletions cut 4 bases from V and 5 bases from J, with 9 bases between. Germline V CDR1 and CDR2: SGHRS, YFSETQ. This CDR3 spans 12 amino acids. The CDR3 spells CASSPLRETQYF. The CDR3 region has the DNA TGCGCCAGCAGCCCGCTACGGGAGACCCAGTACTTC. Full variable domain (rest looked up from reference TRBV5-1 and TRBJ2-5): KAGVTQTPRYLIKTRGQQVTLSCSPISGHRSVSWYQQTPGQGLQFLFEYFSETQRNKGNFPGRFSGRQFSNSRSEMNVSTLELGDSALYLCASSPLRETQYFGPGTRLLVL.

The gene calls are TRBV28 and TRBJ1-1, with D maybe TRBD1 (5 bases). Trimming removed 9 bases from V and 1 base from J, with 15 bases in between. Germline V gene data show CDR1 as MDHEN and CDR2 as SYDVKM. CDR3 size: 14 residues. In DNA form, the CDR3 reads TGTGCCAGTCTAACAGGATTTGGGAACACTGAAGCTTTCTTT. Translated, it gives CASLTGFGNTEAFF.

The V and J genes are TRBV11-2 and TRBJ2-1; D gene uncertain. Germline values: CDR1 SGHAT, CDR2 FQNNGV. The CDR3 loop spans 10 amino acids. With 8 bases removed from V and 4 bases from J, the gap between germline ends came to 3 bases. CDR3 loop: CASSYNEQFF. The CDR3 bases are TGTGCCAGCTCATACAATGAGCAGTTCTTC.

This clone was seen a single time. The J gene is TRBJ2-7, the V gene TRBV5-6; D unclear. The CDR3 totals 12 residues. Deletions cut 5 bases from V and 3 bases from J, with 9 bases between. Germline CDR1 reads SGHDT; CDR2 reads YYEEEE. CDR3 loop: CASSYEFYEQYF. The CDR3 nucleotides read TGTGCCAGCAGTTATGAGTTCTACGAGCAGTACTTC. The variable domain in full, completed from reference TRBV5-6 and TRBJ2-7, reads DAGVTQSPTHLIKTRGQQVTLRCSPKSGHDTVSWYQQALGQGPQFIFQYYEEEERQRGNFPDRFSGHQFPNYSSELNVNALLLGDSALYLCASSYEFYEQYFGPGTRLTVT.

This clone has only one observation. CDR3 loop: CASSPQRLGGKLFF. The CDR3 DNA is TGTGCCAGCAGCCCTCAGCGCCTCGGGGGAAAACTGTTTTTT. This chain joins TRBV11-2 and TRBJ1-4; D is perhaps TRBD1 (5 bases). Looked up from germline, CDR1 is SGHAT and CDR2 is FQNNGV. V shed 5 bases and J shed 10 bases, with 17 bases lying between them. CDR3 length: 14 amino acids.

The CDR3 loop reads CASLLTGGQETQYF. In nucleotides, the CDR3 is TGTGCCAGTCTGCTAACAGGGGGCCAAGAGACCCAGTACTTC. The rearrangement links TRBV6-5 to TRBJ2-5; 8 bases agree with TRBD1. CDR3 length: 14 residues. Germline values: CDR1 MNHEY, CDR2 SVGAGI. Unmatched junction bases numbered 7, after V lost 9 bases and J lost 1 base.

V is TRBV11-2 and J is TRBJ2-5; 12 bases are a match to TRBD1. V was pared by 5 bases and J by 2 bases, with 6 bases of the junction left unmatched. The CDR3 sequence is 16 residues long. The germline V gene has CDR1 SGHAT and CDR2 FQNNGV. DNA for the CDR3: TGTGCCAGCAGCCGGGGGGACAGGGGGCGACAAGAGACCCAGTACTTC. This sequence encodes CASSRGDRGRQETQYF. Full variable domain (remainder filled in from reference TRBV11-2 and TRBJ2-5): EAGVAQSPRYKIIEKRQSVAFWCNPISGHATLYWYQQILGQGPKLLIQFQNNGVVDDSQLPKDRFSAERLKGVDSTLKIQPAKLEDSAVYLCASSRGDRGRQETQYFGPGTRLLVL.

J is TRBJ2-1 and V is TRBV7-8; 8 bases align to TRBD2. The CDR3 loop spans 16 amino acids. V was clipped by 5 bases and J by 7 bases; unmatched bases: 13. Per germline, CDR1 SGHVS and CDR2 FQNEAQ. CDR3 nucleotide sequence: TGTGCCAGCAGCACCCCCTCCGCGGGGGGCGAAAATGAGCAGTTCTTC. This gives the protein CASSTPSAGGENEQFF. Variable domain in full (rest from reference TRBV7-8 and TRBJ2-1): GAGVSQSPRYKVAKRGQDVALRCDPISGHVSLFWYQQALGQGPEFLTYFQNEAQLDKSGLPSDRFFAERPEGSVSTLKIQRTQQEDSAVYLCASSTPSAGGENEQFFGPGTRLTVL.

V is TRBV5-5 and J is TRBJ1-3; perhaps TRBD1 as D (5 bases). CDR3 size: 15 residues. Deletions cut 4 bases from V and 6 bases from J, with 17 bases between. Germline CDR1 and CDR2: SGHKS and YYEKEE (reference sequence). Here the CDR3 DNA reads TGTGCCAGCAGCATCGACAGTGTACTTCCAAACACCATATATTTT. Its translation: CASSIDSVLPNTIYF.

The CDR3 loop reads CASSLDRGNTGELFF. CDR3 in DNA: TGCGCCAGCAGCTTGGATCGGGGGAACACCGGGGAGCTGTTTTTT. This chain joins TRBV5-1 and TRBJ2-2; possibly TRBD2 for D (5 bases). The CDR3 is made up of 15 amino acids. CDR1 and CDR2 from the germline V gene are SGHRS and YFSETQ. Trimming stripped 0 bases from V and 1 base from J, with 7 bases between.

CDR3 region: CASSDPGQGDTEAFF. CDR3 DNA sequence: TGCGCCAGCAGTGACCCGGGACAGGGGGACACTGAAGCTTTCTTT. The chain combines TRBV10-2 with TRBJ1-1; 11 nucleotides align to TRBD1. The ends lost 3 bases at V and 3 bases at J; junction bases unmatched: 3. The CDR3 consists of 15 residues. Looked up from germline, CDR1 is WSHSY and CDR2 is SAAADI.

The chain carries TRBV7-3 and TRBJ1-1, with D perhaps TRBD1 (5 bases). CDR1 and CDR2 (germline): SGHTA, FQGTGA. V was shortened by 5 bases and J by 5 bases, with 9 bases between the two germline ends. This CDR3 is 12 amino acids long. CDR3 bases: TGTGCCAGCAGCGTAGGGGAAACTGAAGCTTTCTTT. Translation gives CASSVGETEAFF.

This chain links TRBV11-3 with TRBJ2-1; maybe TRBD2 (6 bases). Germline V gene data show CDR1 as SGHNT and CDR2 as YENEEA. The CDR3 is made up of 15 amino acids. V lost 5 bases and J 5 bases, leaving 16 bases between the germline ends. CDR3 coding DNA: TGTGCCAGCAGCGCCCTGGGACTGCCGAACAATGAGCAGTTCTTC. As protein: CASSALGLPNNEQFF.

This chain connects TRBV20-1 to TRBJ1-1; the D is unclear. Deletions cut 5 bases from V and 10 bases from J, with 11 bases between. The CDR3 is made up of 10 amino acids. Germline assignment: CDR1 DFQATT and CDR2 SNEGSKA (reference sequence). CDR3 DNA: TGCAGTGCTCCCGGGATCCGAGCTTTCTTT. Translated, it gives CSAPGIRAFF.

The V and J genes are TRBV29-1 and TRBJ2-7; TRBD2 aligns across 13 bases. The germline V gene encodes CDR1 SQVTM and CDR2 ANQGSEA. Trimming removed 6 bases from V and 6 bases from J; junction bases left unmatched: 5. The length of the CDR3 is 13 residues. The CDR3 loop is CSVTSGGAGEQYF. In DNA, the CDR3 is TGCAGCGTCACTAGCGGGGGGGCCGGCGAGCAGTACTTC.